The clone carrying this T cell receptor beta chain has more than one count but fewer than ten. The antigen remains undetermined. These data are taken from a study of T-cell reconstitution after alpha-beta-depleted transplantation in children. Study-wide findings and caveats: Reportedly, only several hundred clones from non-depleted graft cells drove alpha-beta T-cell counts at about two months. T cells produced anew were the main source of T-cell counts and diversity one year after transplant.

A TCRbeta library incorporating unique molecular identifiers was prepared. TCRdb ran MiXCR on the PCR reads and lists one entry per CDR3 protein. This table holds hundreds of thousands of distinct CDR3 sequences, 15% to 20% found once. Germline-derived CDR1 and CDR2 are SGHRS and YFSETQ. J gave up 6 bases and V 1 base, and 8 bases lay outside the gene matches. The CDR3 length is 17 residues. The sequencing here drew on PBMCs, mostly from graft donor cells, taken 360 days after TCRalphabeta/CD19-depleted stem cell transplant. The chain joins TRBV5-1 to TRBJ2-7; the match to TRBD2 covers 15 bases. The receptor's source is a boy under two years old who had a stem cell transplant for Wiskott-Aldrich syndrome, so the T cells may come from the graft donor. The CDR3 DNA follows: TGCGCCAGCAGCTTGTACCCCGGACTAGCGGGAGGGAGCGAGCAGTACTTC. Amino acids: CASSLYPGLAGGSEQYF.